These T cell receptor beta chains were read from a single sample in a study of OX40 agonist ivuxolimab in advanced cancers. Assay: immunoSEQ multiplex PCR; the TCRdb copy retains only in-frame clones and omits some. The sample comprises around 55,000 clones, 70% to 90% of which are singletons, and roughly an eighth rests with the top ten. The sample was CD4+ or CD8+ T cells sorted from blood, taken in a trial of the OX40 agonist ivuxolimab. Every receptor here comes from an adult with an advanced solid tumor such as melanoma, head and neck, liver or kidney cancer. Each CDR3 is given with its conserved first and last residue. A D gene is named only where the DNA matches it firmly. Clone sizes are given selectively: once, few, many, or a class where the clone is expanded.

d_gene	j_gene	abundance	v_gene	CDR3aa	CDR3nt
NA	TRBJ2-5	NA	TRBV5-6	CASSHDSALLRTQYF	TGTGCCAGCAGCCACGACAGCGCGTTACTTAGGACCCAGTACTTC
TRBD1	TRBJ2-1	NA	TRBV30	CAWSARGQGYNEQFF	TGTGCCTGGAGTGCCAGGGGGCAAGGGTACAATGAGCAGTTCTTC
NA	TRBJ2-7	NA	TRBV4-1	CASSQERLDEQYF	TGCGCCAGCAGCCAAGAGCGGCTAGACGAGCAGTACTTC
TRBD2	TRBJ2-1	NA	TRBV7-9	CASSLGGTSGSRRNEQFF	TGTGCCAGCAGCTTAGGTGGGACTAGCGGGAGTAGAAGGAATGAGCAGTTCTTC
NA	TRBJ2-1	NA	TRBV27	CASGLRLGLPSYNEQFF	TGTGCCAGCGGGTTAAGGCTGGGCCTTCCCTCCTACAATGAGCAGTTCTTC
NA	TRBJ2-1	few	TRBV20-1	CSAREGHEQFF	TGCAGTGCTAGAGAAGGGCATGAGCAGTTCTTC
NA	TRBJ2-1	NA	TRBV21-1	CASRESGQTYNEQFF	TGTGCCAGCAGGGAGAGCGGACAGACCTACAATGAGCAGTTCTTC
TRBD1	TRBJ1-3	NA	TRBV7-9	CASIQTGNSGNTIYF	TGTGCCAGCATCCAGACAGGGAACTCTGGAAACACCATATATTTT
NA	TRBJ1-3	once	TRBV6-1	CASSEWGAYTIYF	TGTGCCAGCAGTGAATGGGGGGCATACACCATATATTTT
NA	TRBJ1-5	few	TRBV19	CASIGMSYNQPQHF	TGTGCCAGTATAGGGATGTCCTACAATCAGCCCCAGCATTTT
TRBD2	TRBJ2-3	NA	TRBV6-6	CASSYAGGPDTQYF	TGTGCCAGCAGTTACGCGGGAGGTCCAGATACGCAGTATTTT
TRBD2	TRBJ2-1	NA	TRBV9	CASSVGGSYEQFF	TGTGCCAGCAGCGTCGGCGGGAGCTATGAGCAGTTCTTC
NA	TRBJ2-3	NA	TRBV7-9	CASSFRARSTDTQYF	TGTGCCAGCAGCTTTAGAGCCCGGTCCACAGATACGCAGTATTTT
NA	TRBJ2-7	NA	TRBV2	CASSDSSNPYEQYF	TGTGCCAGCAGTGATTCTAGCAACCCCTACGAGCAGTACTTC
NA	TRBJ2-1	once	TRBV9	CASSAGGQNEQFF	TGTGCCAGCAGCGCGGGTGGGCAGAATGAGCAGTTCTTC
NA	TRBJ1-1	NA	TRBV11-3	CASSLGDTEAFF	TGTGCCAGCAGCCTTGGAGACACTGAAGCTTTCTTT
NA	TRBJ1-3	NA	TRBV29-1	CSVRLEPGNTIYF	TGCAGCGTCCGATTAGAACCTGGAAACACCATATATTTT
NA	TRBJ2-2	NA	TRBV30	CAWTFGTNTGELFF	TGTGCCTGGACATTCGGGACAAACACCGGGGAGCTGTTTTTT
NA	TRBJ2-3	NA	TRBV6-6	CASSPTGPPADTQYF	TGTGCCAGCAGTCCCACAGGGCCCCCCGCAGATACGCAGTATTTT
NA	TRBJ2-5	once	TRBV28	CASSFTETQYF	TGTGCCAGCAGTTTCACGGAGACCCAGTACTTC
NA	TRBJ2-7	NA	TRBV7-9	CASSLGVYEQYF	TGTGCCAGCAGCTTAGGAGTTTACGAGCAGTACTTC
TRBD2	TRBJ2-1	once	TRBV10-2	CASGLAGYNEQFF	TGCGCCAGCGGACTAGCGGGATACAATGAGCAGTTCTTC
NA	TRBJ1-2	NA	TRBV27	CASSRDMYGYTF	TGTGCCAGCAGCCGAGACATGTATGGCTACACCTTC
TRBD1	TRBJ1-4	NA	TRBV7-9	CASSLDRATNEKLFF	TGTGCCAGCAGTTTGGACAGGGCAACTAATGAAAAACTGTTTTTT
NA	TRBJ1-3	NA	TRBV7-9	CASSLGQGSGNTIYF	TGTGCCAGCAGCTTAGGGCAGGGCTCTGGAAACACCATATATTTT
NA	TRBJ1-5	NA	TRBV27	CASSLSSNQPQHF	TGTGCCAGCAGTTTATCGAGCAATCAGCCCCAGCATTTT
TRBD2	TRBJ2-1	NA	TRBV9	CASSQGWREVDEQFF	TGTGCCAGCAGCCAGGGATGGCGGGAGGTGGATGAGCAGTTCTTC
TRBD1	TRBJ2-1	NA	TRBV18	CASSGGQDVSAWANEQFF	TGTGCCAGCTCCGGGGGACAGGATGTTAGCGCCTGGGCAAATGAGCAGTTCTTC
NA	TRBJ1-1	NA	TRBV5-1	CASSLHGDMNTEAFF	TGCGCCAGCAGCTTGCACGGAGATATGAACACTGAAGCTTTCTTT